This T cell receptor beta chain came from a study of T cells in Graves' hyperthyroidism and ophthalmopathy. The CDR3 loop spans 16 amino acids. Germline V gene sequence: CDR1 MDHEN, CDR2 SYDVKM. Trimming removed 7 bases at V and 5 bases at J, with 20 bases between. Amplification of TCR beta CDR3 regions was performed using RNA transcripts as template. During a first-round RT-PCR of the TCR CDR3, the HTBI primer set was used. TCRdb reprocessed the multiplex PCR reads via MiXCR and lists one record per CDR3 protein. This table has under 550,000 distinct CDR3 sequences, roughly 15% appearing once. There are many counts of this clonotype.

This receptor was taken from a woman aged 18-29 years with Graves' hyperthyroidism. Source material: blood. This rearrangement joins TRBV28 to TRBJ1-4; D call uncertain. CDR3 protein: CASTPYQAKRNEKLFF. The CDR3 DNA reads TGTGCCAGCACCCCGTATCAGGCCAAACGAAATGAAAAACTGTTTTTT.